The 20 T cell receptor beta chains reported below all come from one sample, sequenced in a study of T cell responses to AZD1222 COVID-19 vaccine. Measured with immunoSEQ multiplex PCR; TCRdb has only the in-frame clones, and not every one. The specimen's table records 150,000 or so clones. Sequenced: peripheral blood. The source of these receptors is an adult in good health.

DNA for the CDR3: TGTGCCAGCAGCCCCTGGGGTCCCAGGGTCCGTCAGCCCCAGCATTTT. Translating it yields CASSPWGPRVRQPQHF. The chain carries TRBV7-2 and TRBJ1-5, with D perhaps TRBD1 (5 bases). The ends were cut back, 5 bases at V and 6 bases at J, with 20 bases in the middle. CDR1 is SGHTA, CDR2 FQGNSA, per germline. The CDR3 runs 16 residues.

V and J are TRBV18 and TRBJ1-2; 11 nucleotides align to TRBD1. Per germline, CDR1 KGHSH and CDR2 LQKENI. V dropped 2 bases and J dropped 1; count of bases not matched to a gene: 6. This CDR3 is 17 amino acids long. As DNA, the CDR3 is TGTGCCAGCTCACCAGCCGGGACAGGGGGGAGTAACTATGGCTACACCTTC. Amino acid sequence: CASSPAGTGGSNYGYTF. Full variable domain (outside the CDR3, taken from reference TRBV18 and TRBJ1-2): NAGVMQNPRHLVRRRGQEARLRCSPMKGHSHVYWYRQLPEEGLKFMVYLQKENIIDESGMPKERFSAEFPKEGPSILRIQQVVRGDSAAYFCASSPAGTGGSNYGYTFGSGTRLTVV.

CDR3 DNA sequence: TGTGCCAGCAGCTTACGGGACAGGGCCTTAGTCCTGACTTTC. This codes for CASSLRDRALVLTF. This rearrangement joins TRBV5-4 to TRBJ2-6; 9 positions agree with TRBD1. This CDR3 is built from 14 residues. The V and J ends lost 2 bases and 13 bases, in that order; junction bases with no gene match: 7. The germline V gene has CDR1 SGHNT and CDR2 YYREEE (reference sequence).

J is TRBJ2-5 and V is TRBV2; weak D call: TRBD2 (6 bases). Germline assignment: CDR1 SNHLY and CDR2 FYNNEI. V was trimmed by 6 bases and J by 0 bases, leaving 11 bases between them. The CDR3 runs to 14 residues. The CDR3 sequence: CASRATSNQETQYF. In DNA form, the CDR3 reads TGTGCCAGCAGAGCAACTAGCAACCAAGAGACCCAGTACTTC.

This rearrangement joins TRBV23-1 to TRBJ1-5; D gene unclear. TRBV23-1 is recorded as an ORF, its role being uncertain. The CDR3 sequence is 17 residues long. V was pared by 3 bases and J by 4 bases, with 19 bases between. Here the CDR3 DNA reads TGCGCCAGCAGTCATCAACCCATCGGGCCTCAGAATCAGCCCCAGCATTTT. Its translation is CASSHQPIGPQNQPQHF.

The chain carries TRBV25-1 and TRBJ2-1; TRBD1 matches at 7 bases. This CDR3 region has 17 residues. V dropped 6 bases and J dropped 3; count of bases not matched to a gene: 14. Germline V gene data show CDR1 as MGHDK and CDR2 as SYGVNS. The CDR3 region is CASRPPLRDSLYNEQFF. The CDR3 region has the DNA TGTGCCAGCAGACCACCCCTCCGGGACAGCCTCTACAATGAGCAGTTCTTC.

The rearrangement links TRBV12-3 or TRBV12-4 to TRBJ1-1, with D unresolved. V gave up 3 bases and J gave up 4 bases, with 9 bases separating them. CDR3 length equals 13 residues. Here the CDR3 reads CASSFHSPTEAFF. In DNA, the CDR3 is TGTGCCAGCAGTTTTCATAGCCCCACTGAAGCTTTCTTT.

The gene calls are TRBV3-1 (or the pseudogene TRBV3-2) and TRBJ1-2, with TRBD1 matching over 8 bases. The junction had 6 bases not matched to a gene; V was cut back by 4 bases and J by 2 bases. The germline V gene encodes CDR1 LGHDT and CDR2 YNNKEL (reference sequence). This CDR3 region has 15 residues. CDR3 DNA sequence: TGTGCCAGCAGCCCTAGACAGGGGAAGAACTATGGCTACACCTTC. This translates into CASSPRQGKNYGYTF.

This sequence joins TRBV6-6 and TRBJ2-2; D is undetermined. This CDR3 has 12 amino acids. CDR1 and CDR2 from the germline V gene are MNHNY and SVGAGI (reference sequence). V lost 7 bases, J lost 1 base, and 4 bases lay in between. CDR3 loop: CASNQNTGELFF. The DNA for the CDR3 is TGTGCCAGCAATCAGAACACCGGGGAGCTGTTTTTT.

The V call is TRBV5-1, the J call TRBJ2-2, with no clear D. This CDR3 is 15 amino acids long. Trimming took 6 bases from V and 1 from J, leaving 13 bases between them. Germline loops: CDR1 SGHRS, CDR2 YFSETQ. The CDR3 is CASNADGQNTGELFF. Written as DNA, the CDR3 is TGCGCCAGCAACGCTGACGGCCAGAACACCGGGGAGCTGTTTTTT.

The chain joins TRBV3-1 (or the pseudogene TRBV3-2) to TRBJ1-6, with 7 bases that match TRBD1. The CDR3 is 15 residues long. The trim removed 4 bases at V and 10 bases at J, leaving 10 bases unmatched. Germline V gene lookup returns CDR1 LGHDT and CDR2 YNNKEL (reference sequence). CDR3 sequence: CASSPRDRKLSPLHF. The CDR3 bases are TGTGCCAGCAGCCCCCGGGACAGAAAACTCTCACCCCTCCACTTT.

The rearrangement uses TRBV7-8 and TRBJ2-3; TRBD1 might be the D (6 bases). Trimming took 4 bases from V and 7 from J, leaving 12 bases between them. The CDR3 is 13 amino acids. Looked up from germline, CDR1 is SGHVS and CDR2 is FQNEAQ. CDR3 sequence: CASSSTTGYTQYF. CDR3 nucleotide sequence: TGTGCCAGCAGCTCCACAACAGGGTATACGCAGTATTTT.

The chain uses TRBV7-9 and TRBJ1-2; 9 bases match TRBD1. Germline loops: CDR1 SEHNR, CDR2 FQNEAQ (reference sequence). J gave up 2 bases and V 4 bases, and 11 bases lay outside the gene matches. CDR3 length equals 17 residues. The CDR3, as DNA: TGTGCCAGCAGCTCCCCCACTGGGACAGGGACCAACTATGGCTACACCTTC. This gives the protein CASSSPTGTGTNYGYTF. The whole variable domain, filled in from reference TRBV7-9 and TRBJ1-2, reads DTGVSQNPRHKITKRGQNVTFRCDPISEHNRLYWYRQTLGQGPEFLTYFQNEAQLEKSRLLSDRFSAERPKGSFSTLEIQRTEQGDSAMYLCASSSPTGTGTNYGYTFGSGTRLTVV.

The genes are TRBV6-6 and TRBJ1-4, with TRBD1 identical over 10 bases. The junction had 8 bases not matched to a gene; V was cut back by 6 bases and J by 7 bases. Germline V CDR1 and CDR2: MNHNY, SVGAGI (reference sequence). The CDR3 covers 15 residues. The CDR3 nucleotides read TGTGCCAGCAGCGCAAGGGACAGGGGAGGTGAAAAACTGTTTTTT. This translates into CASSARDRGGEKLFF.

The gene calls are TRBV9 and TRBJ1-6; the D is unclear. V dropped 4 bases and J dropped 9 bases, with 26 bases sitting between them. The CDR3 has 18 amino acids. Germline-derived CDR1 and CDR2 are SGDLS and YYNGEE. The CDR3 protein is CASSQRRDLLGSGSPLHF. In DNA, the CDR3 is TGTGCCAGCAGCCAACGCCGCGACCTTTTAGGGTCGGGTTCACCCCTCCACTTT.

This sequence joins TRBV6-4 and TRBJ2-1; TRBD2 aligns across 15 bases. V trimming: 3 bases; J trimming: 7 bases; junction bases outside the gene matches: 4. Germline CDR1 and CDR2: MRHNA and SNTAGT. This CDR3 has 16 residues. The CDR3 reads CASSERGLAGGNEQFF. The DNA for the CDR3 is TGTGCCAGCAGTGAACGGGGACTAGCGGGGGGAAATGAGCAGTTCTTC.

This chain links TRBV5-5 with TRBJ1-2; 7 nucleotides agree with TRBD1. The germline V gene encodes CDR1 SGHKS and CDR2 YYEKEE (reference sequence). The CDR3 consists of 17 residues. Trimming at V came to 5 bases and at J to 0 bases, leaving 13 bases not matched to a gene. Here the CDR3 DNA reads TGTGCCAGCAGTCGGAACCTACAGGGGCCCTCTAACTATGGCTACACCTTC. It encodes CASSRNLQGPSNYGYTF. The full variable domain, rest sourced from reference TRBV5-5 and TRBJ1-2, is DAGVTQSPTHLIKTRGQQVTLRCSPISGHKSVSWYQQVLGQGPQFIFQYYEKEERGRGNFPDRFSARQFPNYSSELNVNALLLGDSALYLCASSRNLQGPSNYGYTFGSGTRLTVV.

V gene TRBV4-2 combines with J gene TRBJ1-2; D not resolved. The germline CDR1 and CDR2 sequences are LGHNA and YNFKEQ. Between the trimmed V and J ends, which lost 0 bases and 2 bases, there was a span of 10 bases. The length of the CDR3 is 15 residues. The CDR3: CASSQDAPTNYGYTF. The CDR3 nucleotides read TGTGCCAGCAGCCAAGATGCCCCGACCAACTATGGCTACACCTTC.

J is TRBJ1-2 and V is TRBV5-1, with D possibly TRBD1 on 5 matching bases. CDR3 size: 14 residues. With 4 bases removed from V and 5 bases from J, the gap between germline ends came to 15 bases. In germline, CDR1 is SGHRS, CDR2 YFSETQ. CDR3 amino acids: CASSPGGTPYGYTF. CDR3 nucleotides: TGCGCCAGCAGCCCCGGAGGGACCCCTTATGGCTACACCTTC.

The chain uses TRBV21-1 and TRBJ2-7; the DNA was not compared with TRBD1, the D call given in the table. TRBV21-1 is annotated as a pseudogene. The CDR3 consists of 18 residues. Written as DNA, the CDR3 is TGTGCCAGCAGCAAAAGCCCCCGCGACAGGAGATGCCACTCGGCTCAGTACTTC. This gives the protein CASSKSPRDRRCHSAQYF.